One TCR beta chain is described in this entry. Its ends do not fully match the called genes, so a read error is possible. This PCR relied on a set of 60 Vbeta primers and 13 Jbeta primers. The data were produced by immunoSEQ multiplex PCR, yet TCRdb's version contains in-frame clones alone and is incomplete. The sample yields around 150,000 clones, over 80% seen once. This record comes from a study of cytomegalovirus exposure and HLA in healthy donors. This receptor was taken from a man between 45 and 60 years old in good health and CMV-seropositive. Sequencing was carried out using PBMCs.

The CDR3 DNA reads as TGTGCTAGCAGCTTAGTTGGGGGGGACTACGAGCAGTACTTC. As protein: CASSLVGGDYEQYF. V and J are TRBV7-7 and TRBJ2-7, with TRBD2 matching 7 bases. CDR3 size: 14 residues. Germline CDR1 SSHAT, CDR2 FNYEAQ (reference sequence).